The entry that follows covers one T cell receptor beta chain sequence. TCRdb's table, derived via immunoSEQ multiplex PCR, lists solely in-frame clones and lacks some. This table holds about 92,000 clones, more than 85% found once. The sample is drawn from a study of T cell changes during pregnancy in multiple sclerosis. The V gene's germline CDR1 is LNHDA and CDR2 SQIVND (reference sequence). V shed 1 base and J shed 3 bases, with 10 bases lying between them. The CDR3 loop spans 14 amino acids. This chain connects TRBV19 to TRBJ2-7; D may be TRBD2 (6 bases). The sequence derives from a female donor with multiple sclerosis, enrolled in a pregnancy study. Sample: peripheral blood, taken in the first trimester of pregnancy. CDR3 coding DNA: TGTGCCAGTAGTATAGTCGGGGGAAACTACGAGCAGTACTTC. Its protein product is CASSIVGGNYEQYF.